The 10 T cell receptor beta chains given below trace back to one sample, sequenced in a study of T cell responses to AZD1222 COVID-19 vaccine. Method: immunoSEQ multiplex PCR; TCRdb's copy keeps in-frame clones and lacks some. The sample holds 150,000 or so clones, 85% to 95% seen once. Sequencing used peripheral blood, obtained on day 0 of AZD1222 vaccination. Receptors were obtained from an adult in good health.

CDR3 nucleotide sequence: TGTGCCAGCAGCTCAGACAGGGGGAATGAAAAACTGTTTTTT. Residues: CASSSDRGNEKLFF. The rearrangement uses TRBV5-8 and TRBJ1-4, with 9 bases that match TRBD1. There are 14 residues in the CDR3. Germline CDR1 is SGHTS and CDR2 is YDEGEE. Trimming removed 3 bases from V and 5 bases from J; junction bases left unmatched: 2.

The CDR3, as DNA: TGTGCCAGCAGGACCGGGACAGGGTATTCACCCCTCCACTTT. Protein product: CASRTGTGYSPLHF. The rearrangement joins TRBV27 to TRBJ1-6; TRBD1 matches 9 bases. CDR3 size: 14 residues. Germline-derived CDR1 and CDR2 are MNHEY and SMNVEV (reference sequence). V shed 6 bases and J 8 bases; nucleotides not matched to a gene: 5.

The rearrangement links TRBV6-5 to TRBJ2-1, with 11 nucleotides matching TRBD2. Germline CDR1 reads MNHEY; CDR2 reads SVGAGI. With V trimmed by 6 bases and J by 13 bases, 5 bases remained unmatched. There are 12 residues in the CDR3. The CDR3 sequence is CASSSTSGGQFF. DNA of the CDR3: TGTGCCAGCAGCAGCACTAGCGGGGGTCAGTTCTTC.

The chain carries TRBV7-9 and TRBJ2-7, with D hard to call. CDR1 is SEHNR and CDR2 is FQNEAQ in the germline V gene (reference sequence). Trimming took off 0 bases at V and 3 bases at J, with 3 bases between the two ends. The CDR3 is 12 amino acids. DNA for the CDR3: TGTGCCAGCAGCTTAGCCGACTACGAGCAGTACTTC. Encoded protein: CASSLADYEQYF.

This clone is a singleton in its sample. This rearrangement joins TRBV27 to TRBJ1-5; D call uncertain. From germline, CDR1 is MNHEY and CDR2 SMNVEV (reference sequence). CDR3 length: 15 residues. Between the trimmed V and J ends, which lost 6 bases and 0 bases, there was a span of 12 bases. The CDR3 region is CASSQHPYSNQPQHF. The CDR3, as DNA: TGTGCCAGCAGCCAGCACCCGTATAGCAATCAGCCCCAGCATTTT.

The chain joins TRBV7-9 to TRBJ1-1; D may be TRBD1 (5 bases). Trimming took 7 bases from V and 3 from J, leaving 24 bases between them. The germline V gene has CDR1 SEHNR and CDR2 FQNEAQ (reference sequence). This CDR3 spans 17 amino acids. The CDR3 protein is CASIIAGYRRGDTEAFF. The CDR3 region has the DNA TGTGCCAGCATCATAGCAGGATATCGGAGGGGAGACACTGAAGCTTTCTTT. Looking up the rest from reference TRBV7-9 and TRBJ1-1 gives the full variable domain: DTGVSQNPRHKITKRGQNVTFRCDPISEHNRLYWYRQTLGQGPEFLTYFQNEAQLEKSRLLSDRFSAERPKGSFSTLEIQRTEQGDSAMYLCASIIAGYRRGDTEAFFGQGTRLTVV.

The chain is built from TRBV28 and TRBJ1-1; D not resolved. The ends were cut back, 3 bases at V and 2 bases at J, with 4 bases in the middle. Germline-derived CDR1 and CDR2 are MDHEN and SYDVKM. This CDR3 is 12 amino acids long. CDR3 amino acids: CASSLTNTEAFF. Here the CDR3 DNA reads TGTGCCAGCAGTTTGACTAACACTGAAGCTTTCTTT. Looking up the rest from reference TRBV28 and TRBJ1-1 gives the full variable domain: DVKVTQSSRYLVKRTGEKVFLECVQDMDHENMFWYRQDPGLGLRLIYFSYDVKMKEKGDIPEGYSVSREKKERFSLILESASTNQTSMYLCASSLTNTEAFFGQGTRLTVV.

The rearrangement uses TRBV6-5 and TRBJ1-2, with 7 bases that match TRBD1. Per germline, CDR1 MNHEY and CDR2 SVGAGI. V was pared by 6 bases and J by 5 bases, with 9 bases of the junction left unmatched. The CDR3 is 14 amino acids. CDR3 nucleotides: TGTGCCAGCAGCCTCGGACAGGCCTTATATGGCTACACCTTC. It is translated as CASSLGQALYGYTF.

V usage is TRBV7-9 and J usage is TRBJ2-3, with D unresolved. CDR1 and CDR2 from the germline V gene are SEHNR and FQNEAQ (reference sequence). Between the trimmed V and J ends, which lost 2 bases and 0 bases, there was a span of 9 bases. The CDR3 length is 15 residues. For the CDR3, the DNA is TGTGCCAGCAGCTTACAAGGCGGTAGCACAGATACGCAGTATTTT. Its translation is CASSLQGGSTDTQYF.

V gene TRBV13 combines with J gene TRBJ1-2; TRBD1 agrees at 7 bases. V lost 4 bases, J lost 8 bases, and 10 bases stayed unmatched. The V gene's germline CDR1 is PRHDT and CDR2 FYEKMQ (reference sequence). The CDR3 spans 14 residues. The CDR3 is CASSSQQGIDGYTF. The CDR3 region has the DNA TGTGCCAGCAGCTCGCAACAGGGGATCGACGGCTACACCTTC.